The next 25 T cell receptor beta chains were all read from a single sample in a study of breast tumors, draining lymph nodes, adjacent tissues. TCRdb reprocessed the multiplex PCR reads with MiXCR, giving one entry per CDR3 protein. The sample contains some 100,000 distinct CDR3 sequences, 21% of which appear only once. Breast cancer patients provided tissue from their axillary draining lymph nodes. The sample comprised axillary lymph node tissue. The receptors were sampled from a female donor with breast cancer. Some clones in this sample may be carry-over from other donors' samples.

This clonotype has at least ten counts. The CDR3 DNA is TGTGCCAGTAGTATAGCTGGGACAGGCACATACGAGCAGTACTTC. Translation: CASSIAGTGTYEQYF. The chain combines TRBV19 with TRBJ2-7; 8 bases match TRBD1. Germline values: CDR1 LNHDA, CDR2 SQIVND (reference sequence). The junction had 6 bases not matched to a gene; V was cut back by 1 base and J by 4 bases. This CDR3 spans 15 amino acids.

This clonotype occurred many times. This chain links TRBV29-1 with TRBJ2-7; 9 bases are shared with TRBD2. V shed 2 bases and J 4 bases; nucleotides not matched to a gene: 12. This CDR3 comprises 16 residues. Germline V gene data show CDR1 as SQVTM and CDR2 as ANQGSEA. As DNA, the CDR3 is TGCAGCGTTGAATTGTGGGTAGCGGGAGATGATTACGAGCAGTACTTC. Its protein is CSVELWVAGDDYEQYF.

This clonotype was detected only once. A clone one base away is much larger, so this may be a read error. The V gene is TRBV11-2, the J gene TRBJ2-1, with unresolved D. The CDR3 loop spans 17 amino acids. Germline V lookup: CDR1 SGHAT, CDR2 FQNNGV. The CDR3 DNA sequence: TGTGCCAGCAGCTCTTCCGACCTGGCGAGCCCCTACAATGGGCAGTTCTTC. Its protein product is CASSSSDLASPYNGQFF.

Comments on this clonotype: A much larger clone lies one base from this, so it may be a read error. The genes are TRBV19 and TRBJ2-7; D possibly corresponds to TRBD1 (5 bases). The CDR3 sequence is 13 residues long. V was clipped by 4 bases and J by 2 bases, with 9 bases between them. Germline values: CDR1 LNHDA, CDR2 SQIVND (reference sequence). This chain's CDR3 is CASSKTRAYEQYF. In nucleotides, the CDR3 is TGTGCCAGTAGTAAAACCAGGGCCTACGAGCAGTACTTC. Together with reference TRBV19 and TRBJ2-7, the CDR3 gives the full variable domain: DGGITQSPKYLFRKEGQNVTLSCEQNLNHDAMYWYRQDPGQGLRLIYYSQIVNDFQKGDIAEGYSVSREKKESFPLTVTSAQKNPTAFYLCASSKTRAYEQYFGPGTRLTVT.

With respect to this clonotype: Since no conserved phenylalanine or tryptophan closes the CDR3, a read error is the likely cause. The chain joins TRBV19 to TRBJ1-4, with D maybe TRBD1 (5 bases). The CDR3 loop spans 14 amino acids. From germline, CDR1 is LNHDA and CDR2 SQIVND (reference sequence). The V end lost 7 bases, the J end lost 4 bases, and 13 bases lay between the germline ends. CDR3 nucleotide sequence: TGTGCCAGTATTGGAGGGGCCCTTAATGAAAAACTGTTTTCT. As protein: CASIGGALNEKLFS.

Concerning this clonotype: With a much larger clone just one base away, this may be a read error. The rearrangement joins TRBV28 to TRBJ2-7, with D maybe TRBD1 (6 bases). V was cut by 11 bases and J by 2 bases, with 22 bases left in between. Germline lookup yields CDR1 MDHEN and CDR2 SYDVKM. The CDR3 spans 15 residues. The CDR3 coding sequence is TGTGCCTGTTCTTCAGGGGTCATGTACCCCTACGAGCAGTACTTC. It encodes CACSSGVMYPYEQYF. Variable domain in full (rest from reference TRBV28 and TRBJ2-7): DVKVTQSSRYLVKRTGEKVFLECVQDMDHENMFWYRQDPGLGLRLIYFSYDVKMKEKGDIPEGYSVSREKKERFSLILESASTNQTSMYLCACSSGVMYPYEQYFGPGTRLTVT.

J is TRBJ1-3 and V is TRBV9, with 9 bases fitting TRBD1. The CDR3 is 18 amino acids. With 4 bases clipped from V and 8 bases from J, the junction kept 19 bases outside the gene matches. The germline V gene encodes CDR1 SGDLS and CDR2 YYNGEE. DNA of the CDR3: TGTGCCAGCAGCCGCACAGGGGGCGCCTCTCCCAGCGGCTACACCATATATTTT. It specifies CASSRTGGASPSGYTIYF.

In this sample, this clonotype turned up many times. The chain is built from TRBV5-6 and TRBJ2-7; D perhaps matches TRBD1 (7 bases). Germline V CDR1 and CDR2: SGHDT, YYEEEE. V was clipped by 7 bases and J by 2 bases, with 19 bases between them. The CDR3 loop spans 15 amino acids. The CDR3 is CASGGLGTVTYEQYF. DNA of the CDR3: TGTGCCAGCGGGGGACTGGGGACAGTCACCTACGAGCAGTACTTC.

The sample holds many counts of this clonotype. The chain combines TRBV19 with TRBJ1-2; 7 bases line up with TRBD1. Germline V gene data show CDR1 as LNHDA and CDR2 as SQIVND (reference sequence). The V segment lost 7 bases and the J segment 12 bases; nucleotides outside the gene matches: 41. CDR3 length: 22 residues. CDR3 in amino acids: CASNIEIGKGFSSFRGHLANTF. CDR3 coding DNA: TGTGCCAGTAATATTGAGATAGGCAAAGGGTTTTCTTCTTTTAGGGGGCATTTGGCTAACACCTTC.

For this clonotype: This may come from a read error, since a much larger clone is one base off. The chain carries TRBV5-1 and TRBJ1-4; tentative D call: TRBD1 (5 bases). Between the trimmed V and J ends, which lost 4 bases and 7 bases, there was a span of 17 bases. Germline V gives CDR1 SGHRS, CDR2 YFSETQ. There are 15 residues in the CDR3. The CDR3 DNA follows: TGCGCCAGCAGCCCCAGCTTGGGGGAGGGTGAAAAACTGTTTTTT. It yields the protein CASSPSLGEGEKLFF.

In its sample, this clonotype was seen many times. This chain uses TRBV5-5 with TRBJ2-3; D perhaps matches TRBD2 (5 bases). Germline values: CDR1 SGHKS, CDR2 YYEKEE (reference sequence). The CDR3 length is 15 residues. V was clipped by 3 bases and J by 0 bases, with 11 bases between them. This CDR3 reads CASSSSIRSTDTQYF. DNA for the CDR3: TGTGCCAGCAGCTCTAGCATACGAAGCACAGATACGCAGTATTTT.

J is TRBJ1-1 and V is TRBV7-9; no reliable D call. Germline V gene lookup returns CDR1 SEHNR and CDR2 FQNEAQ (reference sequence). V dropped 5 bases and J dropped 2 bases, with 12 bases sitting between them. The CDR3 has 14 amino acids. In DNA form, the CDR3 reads TGTGCCAGCAGCCTGCCCGGGTCAAACACTGAAGCTTTCTTT. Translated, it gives CASSLPGSNTEAFF.

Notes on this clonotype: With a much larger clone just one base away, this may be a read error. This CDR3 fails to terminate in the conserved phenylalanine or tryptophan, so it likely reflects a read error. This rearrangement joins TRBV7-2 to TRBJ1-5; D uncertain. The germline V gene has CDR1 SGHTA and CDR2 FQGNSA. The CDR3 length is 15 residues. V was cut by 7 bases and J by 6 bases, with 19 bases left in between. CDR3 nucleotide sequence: TGTGCCAGCACCCTAACGGGCAGTGGAGGTCAGCCCCAGCATCTT. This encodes CASTLTGSGGQPQHL.

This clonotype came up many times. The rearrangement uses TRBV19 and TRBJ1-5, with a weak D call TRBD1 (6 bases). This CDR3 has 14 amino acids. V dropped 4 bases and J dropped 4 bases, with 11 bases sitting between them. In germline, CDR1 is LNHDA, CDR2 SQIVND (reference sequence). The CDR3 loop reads CASSTQGLNQPQHF. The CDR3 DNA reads TGTGCCAGTAGTACCCAGGGGTTAAATCAGCCCCAGCATTTT.

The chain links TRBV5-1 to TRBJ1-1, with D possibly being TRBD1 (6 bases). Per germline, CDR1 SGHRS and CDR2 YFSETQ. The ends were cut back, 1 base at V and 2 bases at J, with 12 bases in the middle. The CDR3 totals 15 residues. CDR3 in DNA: TGCGCCAGCAGCTTGTACGACAGGATAAACACTGAAGCTTTCTTT. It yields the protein CASSLYDRINTEAFF.

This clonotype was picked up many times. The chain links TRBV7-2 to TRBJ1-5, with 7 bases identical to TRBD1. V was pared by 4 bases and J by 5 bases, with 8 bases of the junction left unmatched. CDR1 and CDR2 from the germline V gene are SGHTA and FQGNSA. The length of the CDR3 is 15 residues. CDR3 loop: CASSSPRDRYQPQHF. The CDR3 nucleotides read TGTGCCAGCAGCTCGCCGAGGGACAGATATCAGCCCCAGCATTTT. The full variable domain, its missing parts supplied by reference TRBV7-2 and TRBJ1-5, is GAGVSQSPSNKVTEKGKDVELRCDPISGHTALYWYRQSLGQGLEFLIYFQGNSAPDKSGLPSDRFSAERTGGSVSTLTIQRTQQEDSAVYLCASSSPRDRYQPQHFGDGTRLSIL.

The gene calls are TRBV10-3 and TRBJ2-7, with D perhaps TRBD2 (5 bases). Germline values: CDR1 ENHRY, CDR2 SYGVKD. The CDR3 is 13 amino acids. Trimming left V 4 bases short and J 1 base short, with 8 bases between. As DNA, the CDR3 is TGTGCCATCAGTGGAACTAGATCCTACGAGCAGTACTTC. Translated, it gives CAISGTRSYEQYF.

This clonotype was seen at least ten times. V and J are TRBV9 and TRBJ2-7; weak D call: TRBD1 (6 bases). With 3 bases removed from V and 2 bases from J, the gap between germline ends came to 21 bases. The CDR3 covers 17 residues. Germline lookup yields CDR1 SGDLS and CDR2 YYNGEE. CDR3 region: CASSDSNRVIKTYEQYF. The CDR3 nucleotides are TGTGCCAGCAGCGACTCTAACAGGGTGATTAAAACCTACGAGCAGTACTTC.

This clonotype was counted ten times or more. CDR3 DNA: TGTGCCAGTAGTATACTCCTCACCGGGACGGGTAGCTATGGCTACACCTTC. Protein sequence: CASSILLTGTGSYGYTF. The chain carries TRBV19 and TRBJ1-2, with D possibly TRBD1 on 5 matching bases. The germline V gene has CDR1 LNHDA and CDR2 SQIVND (reference sequence). This CDR3 is built from 17 residues. Trimming cost V 2 bases and J 4 bases, with 20 bases left between them. Full variable domain (missing parts from reference TRBV19 and TRBJ1-2): DGGITQSPKYLFRKEGQNVTLSCEQNLNHDAMYWYRQDPGQGLRLIYYSQIVNDFQKGDIAEGYSVSREKKESFPLTVTSAQKNPTAFYLCASSILLTGTGSYGYTFGSGTRLTVV.

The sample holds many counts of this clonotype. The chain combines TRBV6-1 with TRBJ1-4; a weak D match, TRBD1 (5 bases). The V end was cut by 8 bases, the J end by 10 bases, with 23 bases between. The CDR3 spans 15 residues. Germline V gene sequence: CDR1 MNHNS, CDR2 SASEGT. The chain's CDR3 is CASSSRVVADGKLFF. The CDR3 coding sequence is TGTGCCAGCTCGTCCAGGGTCGTAGCCGATGGAAAACTGTTTTTT.

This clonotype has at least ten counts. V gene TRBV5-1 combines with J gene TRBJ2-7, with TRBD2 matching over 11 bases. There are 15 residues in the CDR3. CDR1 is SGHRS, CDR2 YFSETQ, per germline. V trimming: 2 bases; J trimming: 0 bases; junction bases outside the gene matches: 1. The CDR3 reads CASSFTSGSSYEQYF. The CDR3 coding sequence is TGCGCCAGCAGCTTTACTAGCGGGAGCTCCTACGAGCAGTACTTC. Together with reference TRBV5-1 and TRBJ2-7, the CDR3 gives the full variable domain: KAGVTQTPRYLIKTRGQQVTLSCSPISGHRSVSWYQQTPGQGLQFLFEYFSETQRNKGNFPGRFSGRQFSNSRSEMNVSTLELGDSALYLCASSFTSGSSYEQYFGPGTRLTVT.

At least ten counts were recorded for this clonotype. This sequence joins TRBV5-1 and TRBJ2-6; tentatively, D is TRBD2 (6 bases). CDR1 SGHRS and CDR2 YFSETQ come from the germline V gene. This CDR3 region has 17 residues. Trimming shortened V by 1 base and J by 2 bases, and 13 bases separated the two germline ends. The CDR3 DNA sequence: TGCGCCAGCAGCTTGAACGGGGGTTTCACTGGGGCCAACGTCCTGACTTTC. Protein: CASSLNGGFTGANVLTF.

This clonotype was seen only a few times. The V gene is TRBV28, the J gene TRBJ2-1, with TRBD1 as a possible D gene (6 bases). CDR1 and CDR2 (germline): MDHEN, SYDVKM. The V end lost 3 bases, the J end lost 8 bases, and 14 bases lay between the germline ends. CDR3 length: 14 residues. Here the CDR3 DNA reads TGTGCCAGCAGTTTGTCTACAGGGACCGATGAGCAGTTCTTC. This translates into CASSLSTGTDEQFF. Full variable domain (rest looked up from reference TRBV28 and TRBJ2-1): DVKVTQSSRYLVKRTGEKVFLECVQDMDHENMFWYRQDPGLGLRLIYFSYDVKMKEKGDIPEGYSVSREKKERFSLILESASTNQTSMYLCASSLSTGTDEQFFGPGTRLTVL.

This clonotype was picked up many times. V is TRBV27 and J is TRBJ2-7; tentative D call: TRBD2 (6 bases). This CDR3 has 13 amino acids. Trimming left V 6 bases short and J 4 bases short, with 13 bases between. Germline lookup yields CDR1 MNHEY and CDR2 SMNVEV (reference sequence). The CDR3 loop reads CASSTTRGYEQYF. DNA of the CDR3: TGTGCCAGCAGCACGACCCGGGGGTACGAGCAGTACTTC.

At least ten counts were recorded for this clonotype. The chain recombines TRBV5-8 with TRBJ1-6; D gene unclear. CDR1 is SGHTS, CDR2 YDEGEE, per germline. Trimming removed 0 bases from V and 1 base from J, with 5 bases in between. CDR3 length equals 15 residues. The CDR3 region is CASSLERSYNSPLHF. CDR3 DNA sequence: TGTGCCAGCAGCTTGGAGAGGTCCTATAATTCACCCCTCCACTTT.